The 9 T cell receptor beta chains in this list originate from one sample, sequenced in a study of blood T cell repertoires in COVID-19. Using immunoSEQ multiplex PCR, the repertoire was profiled, and TCRdb retains in-frame clones only, with some absent. The sample includes approximately 250,000 clones, approximately 86% seen only once; the top ten take 8.5% to 9%. Input material: peripheral blood. The source is a man aged 40-55 years with active or convalescent COVID-19.

This clone occurred a few times. The CDR3 nucleotides are TGTGCCAGCAGTGGGGTGTTAGGGGAATCGACTGAAGCTTTCTTT. It encodes CASSGVLGESTEAFF. The V and J genes are TRBV2 and TRBJ1-1, with a tentative D call TRBD1 (5 bases). The CDR3 runs to 15 residues. CDR1 is SNHLY, CDR2 FYNNEI, per germline. V was cut by 4 bases and J by 5 bases, with 17 bases left in between.

The V and J genes are TRBV14 and TRBJ1-3; D uncertain. V shed 1 base and J shed 0 bases, with 10 bases lying between them. The CDR3 runs to 16 residues. The germline CDR1 and CDR2 sequences are SGHDN and FVKESK. The CDR3 loop reads CASSQVNPSSGNTIYF. Here the CDR3 DNA reads TGTGCCAGCAGCCAAGTCAACCCGAGCTCTGGAAACACCATATATTTT.

V is TRBV5-1 and J is TRBJ2-3; TRBD1 matches 9 bases. Germline loops: CDR1 SGHRS, CDR2 YFSETQ. This CDR3 has 15 residues. Trimming at V came to 4 bases and at J to 0 bases, leaving 3 bases not matched to a gene. CDR3 in DNA: TGCGCCAGCAGCGCGGGACAGGGTAGCACAGATACGCAGTATTTT. Translating it yields CASSAGQGSTDTQYF.

This clone was observed a single time. V usage is TRBV11-3 and J usage is TRBJ2-7; possibly TRBD1 for D (6 bases). V gave up 5 bases and J gave up 4 bases, with 18 bases separating them. The CDR3 contains 15 residues. Germline assignment: CDR1 SGHNT and CDR2 YENEEA. The chain's CDR3 is CASSHPPGTPYEQYF. The CDR3 DNA reads as TGTGCCAGCAGCCATCCTCCCGGGACACCTTACGAGCAGTACTTC.

The genes are TRBV6-6 and TRBJ2-5; 8 nucleotides match TRBD1. J lost 2 bases, V lost 5 bases, and 10 bases had no gene match. Germline CDR1 and CDR2: MNHNY and SVGAGI (reference sequence). The CDR3 is 16 residues long. CDR3 amino acids: CASSPRTGTTQETQYF. The CDR3 DNA follows: TGTGCCAGCAGTCCCCGGACAGGGACCACACAAGAGACCCAGTACTTC.

The chain couples TRBV19 to TRBJ2-3, with 9 bases aligning to TRBD2. J lost 3 bases, V lost 5 bases, and 6 bases had no gene match. CDR1 and CDR2 (germline): LNHDA, SQIVND (reference sequence). The CDR3 is made up of 15 amino acids. The chain's CDR3 is CASSGAGGWTDTQYF. CDR3 DNA sequence: TGTGCCAGTAGTGGAGCGGGAGGTTGGACAGATACGCAGTATTTT.

The chain employs TRBV27 and TRBJ1-1; TRBD1 matches 10 bases. Germline CDR1 is MNHEY and CDR2 is SMNVEV (reference sequence). V shed 8 bases and J 8 bases; nucleotides not matched to a gene: 8. CDR3 length equals 13 residues. In nucleotides, the CDR3 is TGTGCCAGCCACGGGACAGGGGACCACGAAGCTTTCTTT. This translates into CASHGTGDHEAFF.

This clone was seen once. This chain links TRBV7-2 with TRBJ1-5; D call uncertain. Germline loops: CDR1 SGHTA, CDR2 FQGNSA. V was trimmed by 1 base and J by 11 bases, leaving 24 bases between them. This CDR3 spans 17 amino acids. CDR3 amino acids: CASSLDPLSVSIRSQHF. CDR3 nucleotides: TGTGCCAGCAGCTTAGACCCACTGTCCGTTTCCATCCGGTCCCAGCATTTT.

The gene calls are TRBV11-1 and TRBJ2-3; 7 bases match TRBD2. Germline-derived CDR1 and CDR2 are SGHAT and FQDESV (reference sequence). This CDR3 has 16 amino acids. Unmatched junction bases numbered 10, after V lost 5 bases and J lost 2 bases. Written as DNA, the CDR3 is TGTGCCAGCAGCCCTTGGGCTAGCGGTTACACAGATACGCAGTATTTT. Protein sequence: CASSPWASGYTDTQYF.